This entry lists 23 T cell receptor beta chains sequenced from one sample in a study of Tregs in tolerant kidney transplant recipients. Recipients received nonmyeloablative bone marrow transplants from related graft donors, with transient mixed chimerism. Sequenced by immunoSEQ multiplex PCR; TCRdb stores in-frame clones only, minus some. Found here are roughly 14,000 clones; the top ten clones hold 27%. The starting material was CD8+ T cells from blood (PBMCs), obtained 6 months after the transplant. The source of these receptors is a human patient who received a combined kidney and bone marrow transplant. The T cells may partly be graft donor cells.

On this clone: The CDR3 is cut off 3 residues early in the read; its end comes from the germline J gene. The rearrangement uses TRBV28 and TRBJ2-7; TRBD1 matches at 7 bases. Germline V CDR1 and CDR2: MDHEN, SYDVKM. V lost 3 bases to trimming and J lost 3 bases; unmatched junction nucleotides: 8. The CDR3 is made up of 15 amino acids. CDR3 residues: CASSFNGQDNYEQYF. The part of the CDR3 DNA that was read is TGTGCCAGCAGTTTTAATGGACAGGATAACTACGAG.

A remark on this clone: With the read ending 3 residues before the CDR3 end, the germline J gene is used to fill in that end. The chain is built from TRBV5-4 and TRBJ1-2, with 8 bases identical to TRBD1. CDR3 length: 13 amino acids. Per the germline V gene, CDR1 is SGHNT and CDR2 is YYREEE (reference sequence). The trim removed 3 bases at V and 3 bases at J, leaving 1 base unmatched. This chain's CDR3 is CASSSGGYYGYTF. The sequenced part of the CDR3 DNA is TGTGCCAGCAGCTCAGGGGGCTACTATGGC.

In the case of this clone: The sequence runs out 3 residues before the end of the CDR3; the remainder is reconstructed from the germline J gene. The V gene is TRBV10-2, the J gene TRBJ2-7; D not resolved. V lost 2 bases and J 2 bases, leaving 7 bases between the germline ends. The CDR3 covers 13 residues. The germline V gene has CDR1 WSHSY and CDR2 SAAADI. CDR3: CASSENGAYEQYF. The covered CDR3 bases are TGCGCCAGCAGTGAGAACGGTGCCTACGAG.

Concerning this clone itself: Read sequence stops 3 residues before the CDR3 end, and the germline J gene provides the missing end. The chain is built from TRBV7-2 and TRBJ1-1; D gene ambiguous. The V gene's germline CDR1 is SGHTA and CDR2 FQGNSA. The CDR3 contains 14 residues. CDR3 DNA (partial): TGTGCCAGCAGCTTAGATCCCCTCGCGGAGGTA. Amino acid sequence: CASSLDPLAEV. The whole CDR3 sequence is CASSLDPLAEVAFF.

Points on this clone: The DNA ends 3 residues before the CDR3 does, and the rest of the CDR3 is filled in from the germline J gene. This chain connects TRBV7-6 to TRBJ2-1; 11 bases fit TRBD1. Germline CDR1 is SGHVS and CDR2 is FNYEAQ. The ends lost 1 base at V and 8 bases at J; junction bases unmatched: 4. The CDR3 length is 15 residues. The sequenced part of the CDR3 DNA is TGTGCCAGCAGCTTAGACGGGACAGGGGGTGATGAG. Protein sequence: CASSLDGTGGDE. The whole CDR3 sequence is CASSLDGTGGDEQFF.

The sequenced part of the CDR3 DNA is TGTGCCAGCAGCTTAGGACAGGGCCCCCATGGC. Amino acids: CASSLGQGPHG. The whole CDR3 protein is CASSLGQGPHGYTF. The V call is TRBV11-2, the J call TRBJ1-2; the match to TRBD1 covers 7 bases. Sequencing ends 3 residues short of the CDR3 end; the germline J gene provides the rest. Looked up from germline, CDR1 is SGHAT and CDR2 is FQNNGV. V lost 1 base and J lost 6; bases outside the gene matches: 5. The CDR3 has 14 amino acids.

About this clone itself: The sequence runs out 3 residues before the end of the CDR3; the remainder is reconstructed from the germline J gene. The chain uses TRBV6-1 and TRBJ2-2; D perhaps matches TRBD1 (6 bases). Germline-derived CDR1 and CDR2 are MNHNS and SASEGT. Trimming took 4 bases from V and 6 from J, leaving 12 bases between them. The CDR3 spans 14 residues. The CDR3 here is CASSGVPGAGELFF. The CDR3 bases that were read are TGTGCCAGCAGTGGGGTCCCAGGGGCCGGGGAG.

About this clone itself: The read stops 3 residues short of the end of the CDR3; the missing end is completed from the germline J gene. The chain joins TRBV5-6 to TRBJ2-2, with D possibly TRBD1 on 5 matching bases. The V gene's germline CDR1 is SGHDT and CDR2 YYEEEE. The CDR3 consists of 13 residues. V was trimmed by 4 bases and J by 5 bases, leaving 9 bases between them. Partial CDR3 DNA: TGTGCCAGCAGCGCAGGGCGGACCGGGGAG. It specifies CASSAGRTGE. The entire CDR3 is CASSAGRTGELFF.

About this clone itself: Read data end 3 residues before the CDR3 end; the end is taken from the germline J gene. The chain recombines TRBV19 with TRBJ2-1; D is possibly TRBD2 (5 bases). Germline CDR1 reads LNHDA; CDR2 reads SQIVND (reference sequence). The CDR3 runs 14 residues. The V gene lost 3 bases and the J gene lost 3 bases, with 9 bases spanning the gap. The CDR3 loop is CASSMRAFYNEQFF. The CDR3 DNA, read in part, is TGTGCCAGTAGTATGCGGGCTTTCTACAATGAG. The whole variable domain, filled in from reference TRBV19 and TRBJ2-1, reads DGGITQSPKYLFRKEGQNVTLSCEQNLNHDAMYWYRQDPGQGLRLIYYSQIVNDFQKGDIAEGYSVSREKKESFPLTVTSAQKNPTAFYLCASSMRAFYNEQFFGPGTRLTVL.

Comments on this clone: Read coverage stops 3 residues before the CDR3 terminus; the germline J gene supplies the remainder. V is TRBV7-9 and J is TRBJ2-4; 12 bases fit TRBD1. CDR1 and CDR2 (germline): SEHNR, FQNEAQ (reference sequence). The CDR3 covers 15 residues. The CDR3 sequence is CASSGTGGLYYGQYF. Partial CDR3 DNA: TGTGCCAGCAGCGGGACAGGGGGCCTTTACTATGGT.

In the case of this clone: The read finishes 3 residues shy of the CDR3 end, and the germline J gene is used to complete it. The genes are TRBV29-1 and TRBJ1-2; 10 bases match TRBD1. V lost 7 bases, J lost 4 bases, and 3 bases stayed unmatched. CDR3 size: 12 residues. CDR1 is SQVTM, CDR2 ANQGSEA, per germline. The sequenced part of the CDR3 DNA is TGCAGCGCCGGACAGGGGGGCTATGGC. Translating gives CSAGQGGYG. The CDR3 in full is CSAGQGGYGYTF.

Comment on this clone: The read ends 3 residues early relative to the CDR3; the germline J gene fills the gap. The gene calls are TRBV7-8 and TRBJ1-2; D remains unclear. This CDR3 comprises 13 residues. CDR1 and CDR2 (germline): SGHVS, FQNEAQ. With 0 bases removed from V and 5 bases from J, the gap between germline ends came to 7 bases. CDR3: CASSLAGQYGYTF. Incomplete CDR3 DNA: TGTGCCAGCAGCTTAGCTGGTCAGTATGGC.

As concerns this clone: The read halts 3 residues ahead of the CDR3 end, with the missing end drawn from the germline J gene. This rearrangement joins TRBV7-6 to TRBJ2-3, with 10 bases matching TRBD2. In germline, CDR1 is SGHVS, CDR2 FNYEAQ. Germline trimming cut 5 bases from V and 6 bases from J; bases unmatched to any gene: 14. This CDR3 spans 17 amino acids. The CDR3 bases that were read are TGTGCCAGCAGCCCCGAATTTAGAAGCGGGGGGGCGGATACG. This sequence encodes CASSPEFRSGGADT. The complete CDR3 sequence is CASSPEFRSGGADTQYF.

The sequenced part of the CDR3 DNA is TGTGCCAGCAGCTTACCTCCAGCGGGGACTTCCTACAATGAG. Protein: CASSLPPAGTSYNE. The full CDR3 protein reads CASSLPPAGTSYNEQFF. This chain uses TRBV7-6 with TRBJ2-1; 7 bases match TRBD2. From the germline J gene comes the end of the CDR3, since the read stops 3 residues before it. The trim removed 2 bases at V and 1 base at J, leaving 8 bases unmatched. The CDR3 loop spans 17 amino acids. Looked up from germline, CDR1 is SGHVS and CDR2 is FNYEAQ.

As regards this clone: The CDR3 extends 3 residues past the end of the read, so its final part is completed from the germline J gene. The gene calls are TRBV7-6 and TRBJ1-2, with D hard to call. Germline V lookup: CDR1 SGHVS, CDR2 FNYEAQ. This CDR3 spans 16 amino acids. CDR3 DNA, as far as it was read: TGTGCCAGCAGCGCCAGCCTGCAGCGGGGTGAAGTAGAC. This translates into CASSASLQRGEVD. The CDR3 reads in full as CASSASLQRGEVDYTF. The full variable domain, in which reference TRBV7-6 and TRBJ1-2 provide the parts outside the CDR3, is GAGVSQSPRYKVTKRGQDVALRCDPISGHVSLYWYRQALGQGPEFLTYFNYEAQQDKSGLPNDRFSAERPEGSISTLTIQRTEQRDSAMYRCASSASLQRGEVDYTFGSGTRLTVV.

Regarding this clone: The read stops 3 residues short of the end of the CDR3; the missing end is completed from the germline J gene. The rearrangement links TRBV5-6 to TRBJ1-2; D gene unclear. CDR3 length equals 12 residues. Germline CDR1 SGHDT, CDR2 YYEEEE. V gave up 4 bases and J gave up 5 bases, with 9 bases separating them. CDR3 region: CASSLEGYGYTF. The covered CDR3 bases are TGTGCCAGCAGCCTTGAAGGGTATGGC.

Points on this clone: The CDR3 goes on 3 residues after the read ends, and that part is filled in from the germline J gene. The gene calls are TRBV20-1 and TRBJ1-4; TRBD1 agrees at 7 bases. The CDR3 sequence is 14 residues long. Germline CDR1 and CDR2: DFQATT and SNEGSKA (reference sequence). The trim removed 6 bases at V and 2 bases at J, leaving 6 bases unmatched. The sequenced part of the CDR3 DNA is TGCAGTGCCCCTACAGGGGCTACTAATGAAAAA. Amino acid sequence: CSAPTGATNEK. The whole CDR3 protein reads CSAPTGATNEKLFF.

As for this clone: Coverage ceases 3 residues before the CDR3 finishes, and the germline J gene fills in the end. The chain combines TRBV29-1 with TRBJ2-3, with TRBD1 identical over 10 bases. The germline V gene encodes CDR1 SQVTM and CDR2 ANQGSEA. Trimming at V came to 6 bases and at J to 0 bases, leaving 6 bases not matched to a gene. The CDR3 is made up of 15 amino acids. This CDR3 is CSVARTGGSTDTQYF. The covered CDR3 bases are TGCAGCGTGGCCCGGACAGGGGGAAGCACAGATACG.

Worth noting for this clone: The read finishes 3 residues shy of the CDR3 end, and the germline J gene is used to complete it. This chain uses TRBV6-4 with TRBJ2-1; 11 bases align to TRBD2. The germline CDR1 and CDR2 sequences are MRHNA and SNTAGT. The CDR3 runs to 17 residues. With 6 bases clipped from V and 5 bases from J, the junction kept 12 bases outside the gene matches. CDR3 protein: CASRDLLPSGGNNEQFF. The sequenced CDR3 bases are TGTGCCAGCAGAGACCTCCTCCCTAGCGGGGGGAACAATGAG.

For this clone: The read ends 3 residues shy of where the CDR3 ends; the end is completed using the germline J gene. Other DNA variants within this sample encode the same CDR3. This chain connects TRBV7-9 to TRBJ1-5; TRBD1 matches at 10 bases. Germline CDR1 and CDR2: SEHNR and FQNEAQ (reference sequence). V gave up 1 base and J gave up 4 bases; unmatched junction bases: 1. The CDR3 totals 15 residues. CDR3 DNA (partial): TGTGCCAGCAGCTTAGGGACAGGGGGGAATCAGCCC. Protein: CASSLGTGGNQP. The full CDR3 sequence reads CASSLGTGGNQPQHF.

Comments on this clone: The sequenced fragment ends 3 residues before the CDR3 boundary, so the rest is inferred from the germline J gene. The V call is TRBV5-5, the J call TRBJ2-4; TRBD1 aligns across 7 bases. The germline CDR1 and CDR2 sequences are SGHKS and YYEKEE (reference sequence). After removal of 4 bases from V and 5 bases from J, the junction contained 9 bases not matched to a gene. CDR3 size: 15 residues. The chain's CDR3 is CASSPKGQGENIQYF. CDR3 DNA (partial): TGTGCCAGCAGCCCCAAGGGGCAGGGGGAAAACATT.

About this clone itself: The read halts 3 residues ahead of the CDR3 end, with the missing end drawn from the germline J gene. The V gene is TRBV28, the J gene TRBJ2-3, with D perhaps TRBD2 (5 bases). Germline loops: CDR1 MDHEN, CDR2 SYDVKM. V was trimmed by 3 bases and J by 0 bases, leaving 25 bases between them. This CDR3 has 20 residues. The CDR3 region is CASSLDLDLWGSSSTDTQYF. The sequenced part of the CDR3 DNA is TGTGCCAGCAGTTTGGACTTGGACCTCTGGGGATCCTCTAGCACAGATACG.

As regards this clone: The read gets to within 3 residues of the CDR3 end, and the germline J gene fills in the rest. The chain joins TRBV5-6 to TRBJ1-1; perhaps TRBD1 as D (5 bases). V lost 0 bases and J lost 3, with 6 bases in between. The CDR3 covers 13 residues. Germline V gene lookup returns CDR1 SGHDT and CDR2 YYEEEE. The DNA read from the CDR3 is TGTGCCAGCAGCTTGGGACAGCACACTGAA. Amino acids: CASSLGQHTE. The whole CDR3 is CASSLGQHTEAFF.